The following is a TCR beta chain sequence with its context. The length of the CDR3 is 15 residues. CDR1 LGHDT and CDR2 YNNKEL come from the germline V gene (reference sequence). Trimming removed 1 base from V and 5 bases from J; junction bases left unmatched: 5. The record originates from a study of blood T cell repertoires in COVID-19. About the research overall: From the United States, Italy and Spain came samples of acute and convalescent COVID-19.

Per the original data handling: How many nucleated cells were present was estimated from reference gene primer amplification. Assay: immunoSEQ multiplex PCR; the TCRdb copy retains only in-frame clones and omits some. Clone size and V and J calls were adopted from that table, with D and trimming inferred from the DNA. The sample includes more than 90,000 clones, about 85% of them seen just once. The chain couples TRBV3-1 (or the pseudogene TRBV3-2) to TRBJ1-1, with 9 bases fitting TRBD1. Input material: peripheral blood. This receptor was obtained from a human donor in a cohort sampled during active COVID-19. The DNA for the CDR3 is TGTGCCAGCAGCCAAGGGGGACAGGGACGAACTGAAGCTTTCTTT. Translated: CASSQGGQGRTEAFF.